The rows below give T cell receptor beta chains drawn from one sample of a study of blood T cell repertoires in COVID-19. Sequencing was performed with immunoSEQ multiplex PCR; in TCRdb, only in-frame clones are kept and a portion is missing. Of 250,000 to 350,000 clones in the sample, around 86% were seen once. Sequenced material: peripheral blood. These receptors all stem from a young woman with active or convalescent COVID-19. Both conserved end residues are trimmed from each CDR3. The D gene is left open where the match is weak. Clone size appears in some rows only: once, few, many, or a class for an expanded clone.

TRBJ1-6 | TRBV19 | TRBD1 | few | ASSIAGQGNSPLH
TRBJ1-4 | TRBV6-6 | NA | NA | ASSYQGGPRWMF
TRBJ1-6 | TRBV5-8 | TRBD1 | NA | ASRPGQLSSYNSPLH
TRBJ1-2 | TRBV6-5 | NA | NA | ASSSRGGYGYT
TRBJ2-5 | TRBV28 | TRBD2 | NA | ASSLRGGETQY
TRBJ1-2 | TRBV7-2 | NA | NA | ASSLAQGDGYT
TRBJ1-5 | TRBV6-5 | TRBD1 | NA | ASRGQGVVQPQH
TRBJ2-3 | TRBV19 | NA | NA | ASSPGSSTDTQY
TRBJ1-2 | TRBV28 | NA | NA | ASSLSARVYGYT
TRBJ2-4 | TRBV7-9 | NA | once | ASSLREVAKNIQY
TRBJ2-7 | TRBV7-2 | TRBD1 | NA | ASSLEGAQYEQY
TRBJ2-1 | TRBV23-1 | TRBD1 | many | ASSQSGQGYNEQF
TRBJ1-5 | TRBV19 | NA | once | ASSPYVEGPQH
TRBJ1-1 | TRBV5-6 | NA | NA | ASSLLKSEAF
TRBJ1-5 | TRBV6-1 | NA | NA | ASSEVTGSNQPQH
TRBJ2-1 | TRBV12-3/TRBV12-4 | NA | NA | ASTLRRVSEQF
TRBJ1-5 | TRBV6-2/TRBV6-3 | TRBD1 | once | ASSYGDRVSNQPQH
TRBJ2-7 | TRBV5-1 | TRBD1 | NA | ASRPFYTGTEALEQY
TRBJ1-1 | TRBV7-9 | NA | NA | ASSLLAPEDTEAF
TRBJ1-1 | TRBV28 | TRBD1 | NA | ATKTPGGAAF
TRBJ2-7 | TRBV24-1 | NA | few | ATSAGGVSYEQY
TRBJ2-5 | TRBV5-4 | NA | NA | ASSLAPGETQY
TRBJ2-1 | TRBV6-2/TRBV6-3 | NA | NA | ASSSLFVHNEQF
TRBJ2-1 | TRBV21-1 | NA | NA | ASSKPGEGYNEQF
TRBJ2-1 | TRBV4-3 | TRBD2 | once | ASSQEEEGSGVSSYNEQF
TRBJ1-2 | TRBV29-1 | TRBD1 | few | SAVGQLTGYT
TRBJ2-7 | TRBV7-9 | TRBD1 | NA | ASSKIDRGEIEQY
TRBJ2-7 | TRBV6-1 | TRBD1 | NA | ASSLTGKSYEQY
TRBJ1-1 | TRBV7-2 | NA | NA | ASSLQGFNTEAF